These 10 T cell receptor beta chains came from one sample sequenced in a study of shared clonotypes between healthy human individuals. The protocol was immunoSEQ multiplex PCR, while the TCRdb copy is restricted to in-frame clones and leaves out a portion. The data show roughly 2 million clones, approximately 94% seen once. Sequencing was carried out using naive CD4+ T cells sorted from blood. Documented subset: CD45RA+ positively selected. The receptor source for this set is a man aged 18 to 35 in good health.

The chain is built from TRBV6-5 and TRBJ1-6; tentatively, D is TRBD1 (5 bases). This CDR3 is built from 12 residues. CDR1 MNHEY and CDR2 SVGAGI come from the germline V gene. Trimming took 4 bases from V and 8 from J, leaving 6 bases between them. CDR3 nucleotides: TGTGCCAGCAGTTGGGGGGATTCACCCCTCCACTTT. Amino acids: CASSWGDSPLHF.

As concerns this clone: Other DNA sequences from this sample encode an identical CDR3 as well. The V call is TRBV30, the J call TRBJ1-6, with TRBD1 identical over 8 bases. The CDR3 consists of 15 residues. Unmatched junction bases numbered 6, after V lost 0 bases and J lost 8 bases. CDR1 GTSNPN and CDR2 SVGIG come from the germline V gene (reference sequence). The CDR3 is CAWSVLDRDDSPLHF. CDR3 in DNA: TGTGCCTGGAGTGTACTGGACAGGGATGATTCACCCCTCCACTTT.

Note on this clone: Other DNA sequences in the same sample also yield this CDR3. The chain is built from TRBV18 and TRBJ2-7; 9 positions match TRBD2. This CDR3 is built from 15 residues. The V segment lost 0 bases and the J segment 0 bases; nucleotides outside the gene matches: 0. Germline assignment: CDR1 KGHSH and CDR2 LQKENI. The CDR3 DNA is TGTGCCAGCTCACCACCTAGCGGGGGCTCCTACGAGCAGTACTTC. It is translated as CASSPPSGGSYEQYF.

On this clone: This same CDR3 is encoded by further DNA sequences in the sample. The genes are TRBV7-2 and TRBJ2-7, with a tentative D call TRBD2 (5 bases). The CDR3 covers 14 residues. Germline CDR1 SGHTA, CDR2 FQGNSA. V lost 1 base and J lost 2, with 9 bases in between. This CDR3 is CASSLGRGAYEQYF. In nucleotides, the CDR3 is TGTGCCAGCAGCTTAGGTCGGGGAGCCTACGAGCAGTACTTC.

The rearrangement links TRBV7-9 to TRBJ1-4; D is uncertain. Germline-derived CDR1 and CDR2 are SEHNR and FQNEAQ (reference sequence). Trimming removed 6 bases from V and 8 bases from J, with 10 bases in between. The CDR3 has 12 residues. This chain's CDR3 is CASRGPGEKLFF. Written as DNA, the CDR3 is TGTGCCAGCAGAGGTCCGGGGGAAAAACTGTTTTTT.

Concerning this clone itself: The same CDR3 is also encoded by other DNA sequences in this sample. The V and J genes are TRBV5-4 and TRBJ2-3; 10 bases fit TRBD2. Trimming cost V 2 bases and J 2 bases; bases outside gene matches: 2. The CDR3 is 15 residues long. CDR1 and CDR2 (germline): SGHNT, YYREEE (reference sequence). CDR3 nucleotide sequence: TGTGCCAGCAGCTTAGCGGGGGGGCTCACAGATACGCAGTATTTT. Its translation: CASSLAGGLTDTQYF.

The chain links TRBV6-1 to TRBJ2-7; TRBD1 matches at 10 bases. The germline CDR1 and CDR2 sequences are MNHNS and SASEGT. J was trimmed by 5 bases and V by 7 bases; bases with no gene match: 8. The CDR3 is 14 residues long. For the CDR3, the DNA is TGTGCCAGCATTGTCGGGACAGGGGTTCACGAGCAGTACTTC. The encoded protein is CASIVGTGVHEQYF.

V usage is TRBV30 and J usage is TRBJ1-6, with D perhaps matching TRBD1 (6 bases). V lost 4 bases, J lost 8 bases, and 12 bases lay in between. The CDR3 covers 13 residues. Germline V gene data show CDR1 as GTSNPN and CDR2 as SVGIG (reference sequence). The CDR3 here is CAWNSDSYSPLHF. The CDR3 bases are TGTGCCTGGAACTCGGACAGTTATTCACCCCTCCACTTT.

The chain carries TRBV11-2 and TRBJ2-7, with TRBD2 as a possible D gene (5 bases). There are 16 residues in the CDR3. Looked up from germline, CDR1 is SGHAT and CDR2 is FQNNGV. V lost 5 bases and J lost 6, with 23 bases in between. The CDR3: CASSARGLGGVGEQYF. The CDR3 region has the DNA TGTGCCAGCAGCGCCCGGGGTTTGGGCGGTGTCGGCGAGCAGTACTTC.

This clone is a singleton in its sample. This rearrangement joins TRBV7-2 to TRBJ1-2; D call uncertain. V shed 6 bases and J shed 4 bases, with 18 bases lying between them. Germline CDR1 reads SGHTA; CDR2 reads FQGNSA. CDR3 length equals 15 residues. CDR3 DNA sequence: TGTGCCAGCAGTAGAGAGTCGGGTCAGATCTATGGCTACACCTTC. Protein: CASSRESGQIYGYTF.